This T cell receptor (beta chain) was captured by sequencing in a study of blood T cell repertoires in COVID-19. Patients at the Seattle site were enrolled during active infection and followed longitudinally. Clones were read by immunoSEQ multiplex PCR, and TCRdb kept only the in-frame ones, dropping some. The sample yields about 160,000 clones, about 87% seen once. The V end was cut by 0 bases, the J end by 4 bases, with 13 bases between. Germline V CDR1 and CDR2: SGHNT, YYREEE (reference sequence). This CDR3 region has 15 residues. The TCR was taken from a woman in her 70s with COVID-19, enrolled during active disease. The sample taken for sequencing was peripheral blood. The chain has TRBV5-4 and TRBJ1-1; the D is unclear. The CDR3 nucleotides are TGTGCCAGCAGCTTGGATGGGGAGGTTGGCACTGAAGCTTTCTTT. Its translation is CASSLDGEVGTEAFF.